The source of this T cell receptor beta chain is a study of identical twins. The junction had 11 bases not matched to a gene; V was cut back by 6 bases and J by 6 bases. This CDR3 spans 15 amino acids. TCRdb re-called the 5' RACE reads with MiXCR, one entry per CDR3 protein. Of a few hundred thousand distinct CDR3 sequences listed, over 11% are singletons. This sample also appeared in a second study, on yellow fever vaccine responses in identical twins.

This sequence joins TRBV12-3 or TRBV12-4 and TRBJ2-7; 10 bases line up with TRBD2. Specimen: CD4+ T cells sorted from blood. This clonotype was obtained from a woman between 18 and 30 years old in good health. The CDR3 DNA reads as TGTGCCAGCAGCAGGGCGGCAGGACTAGCGGTCGAGCAGTACTTC. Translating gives CASSRAAGLAVEQYF.